The 11 T cell receptor beta chains below all came from one sample that was sequenced in a study of a mutant IDH1 vaccine in newly diagnosed glioma. These receptors have no identified antigens. Time point here: week 11, during vaccination. Each vaccine dose was 300 ug of mutant IDH1 20-mer peptide, with topical imiquimod. TCRdb's copy holds only in-frame clones and misses some; the assay was immunoSEQ multiplex PCR. The sample has roughly 120,000 clones; about 82% are singletons. The sample was PBMCs, taken from a glioma patient whose treatment included an IDH1 peptide vaccine. Receptors were obtained from a man between 35 and 55 years old with glioma.

V gene TRBV6-1 combines with J gene TRBJ2-7; D is uncertain. Trimming cost V 5 bases and J 3 bases, with 11 bases left between them. Germline values: CDR1 MNHNS, CDR2 SASEGT. The CDR3 is 13 amino acids. In nucleotides, the CDR3 is TGTGCCAGCAGTCGTTCCTCTAACTACGAGCAGTACTTC. This translates into CASSRSSNYEQYF.

The chain is built from TRBV27 and TRBJ2-1; TRBD2 aligns across 8 bases. The CDR3 has 16 amino acids. Germline CDR1 and CDR2: MNHEY and SMNVEV (reference sequence). V lost 5 bases to trimming and J lost 6 bases; unmatched junction nucleotides: 12. CDR3 sequence reads: CASSTHSGIAGNEQFF. CDR3 bases: TGTGCCAGCAGTACCCATAGCGGGATAGCCGGCAATGAGCAGTTCTTC.

This clone appeared once. The genes are TRBV7-3 and TRBJ2-1; no reliable D call. Germline values: CDR1 SGHTA, CDR2 FQGTGA. V was pared by 5 bases and J by 4 bases, with 15 bases between. The CDR3 has 15 residues. The CDR3 loop is CASSERAEPYNEQFF. CDR3 DNA: TGTGCCAGCAGCGAACGTGCGGAGCCGTACAATGAGCAGTTCTTC. The variable domain in full, completed from reference TRBV7-3 and TRBJ2-1, reads GAGVSQTPSNKVTEKGKYVELRCDPISGHTALYWYRQSLGQGPEFLIYFQGTGAADDSGLPNDRFFAVRPEGSVSTLKIQRTERGDSAVYLCASSERAEPYNEQFFGPGTRLTVL.

The rearrangement joins TRBV6-5 to TRBJ2-5; D is perhaps TRBD1 (5 bases). The CDR3 sequence is 12 residues long. Germline CDR1 MNHEY, CDR2 SVGAGI. V lost 2 bases, J lost 10 bases, and 11 bases lay in between. CDR3 DNA sequence: TGTGCCAGCAGTTACCGTTGGGGCAGCCAGTACTTC. Translated, it gives CASSYRWGSQYF.

The V call is TRBV25-1, the J call TRBJ1-4, with D possibly TRBD1 on 6 matching bases. Germline values: CDR1 MGHDK, CDR2 SYGVNS. The CDR3 contains 16 residues. V was cut by 3 bases and J by 14 bases, with 25 bases left in between. The DNA of the CDR3 is TGTGCCAGCAGTGACGGACTGACCCTGTTGTCAAGGGGGCTGTTTTTT. Its protein is CASSDGLTLLSRGLFF.

The CDR3 loop reads CASSPRGGGIGPPEKLFF. The CDR3 nucleotides are TGCGCCAGCAGCCCCAGGGGTGGGGGAATCGGACCGCCTGAAAAACTGTTTTTT. The gene calls are TRBV5-1 and TRBJ1-4, with D possibly being TRBD1 (6 bases). Germline V gene lookup returns CDR1 SGHRS and CDR2 YFSETQ. Trimming removed 4 bases at V and 7 bases at J, with 26 bases between. CDR3 length: 18 residues.

This clone showed up many times. The chain's CDR3 is CASSQVNRGGQYF. The CDR3 region has the DNA TGTGCCAGCAGCCAAGTTAACAGGGGCGGGCAGTACTTC. The chain combines TRBV14 with TRBJ2-7; 7 nucleotides agree with TRBD1. From germline, CDR1 is SGHDN and CDR2 FVKESK. This CDR3 has 13 amino acids. V trimming: 1 base; J trimming: 9 bases; junction bases outside the gene matches: 6.

The rearrangement uses TRBV2 and TRBJ1-2; 9 bases map to TRBD1. Trimming removed 7 bases from V and 3 bases from J; junction bases left unmatched: 12. Germline CDR1 reads SNHLY; CDR2 reads FYNNEI. This CDR3 contains 16 residues. The CDR3 sequence is CASKPGTGPSHYGYTF. The CDR3 DNA follows: TGTGCCAGCAAACCCGGGACAGGGCCGAGTCACTATGGCTACACCTTC.

The chain employs TRBV2 and TRBJ2-3; D ambiguous. The CDR3 loop spans 16 amino acids. The germline V gene encodes CDR1 SNHLY and CDR2 FYNNEI. The ends were cut back, 6 bases at V and 1 base at J, with 17 bases in the middle. This CDR3 reads CASRLRLSGGTDTQYF. In nucleotides, the CDR3 is TGTGCCAGCAGACTTCGACTTAGTGGAGGCACAGATACGCAGTATTTT.

The rearrangement uses TRBV5-4 and TRBJ1-1; D unclear. The CDR3 has 13 residues. Germline loops: CDR1 SGHNT, CDR2 YYREEE (reference sequence). Trimming stripped 0 bases from V and 4 bases from J, with 7 bases between. As DNA, the CDR3 is TGTGCCAGCAGCTTGGTCCTGAGCACTGAAGCTTTCTTT. Protein product: CASSLVLSTEAFF. Using reference TRBV5-4 and TRBJ1-1 for the parts outside the CDR3, the full variable domain is ETGVTQSPTHLIKTRGQQVTLRCSSQSGHNTVSWYQQALGQGPQFIFQYYREEENGRGNFPPRFSGLQFPNYSSELNVNALELDDSALYLCASSLVLSTEAFFGQGTRLTVV.

The gene calls are TRBV14 and TRBJ2-3; weak D call: TRBD2 (5 bases). V shed 8 bases and J shed 0 bases, with 9 bases lying between them. CDR3 length: 13 amino acids. CDR1 and CDR2 (germline): SGHDN, FVKESK. The CDR3 bases are TGTGCCAGCGGCGGACTGAGCACAGATACGCAGTATTTT. It specifies CASGGLSTDTQYF.